The present T cell receptor (beta chain) was sequenced within a study of T cells in Graves' hyperthyroidism and ophthalmopathy. The overall study: Prior to any treatment, at the point of initial diagnosis, peripheral blood was collected.

Patients aged 18 to 65 had newly diagnosed hyperthyroidism of under 2 months' duration. Diagnosis rested on symptoms, serum thyroxine and TRAb, thyroid ultrasound, and orbital computed tomography. TCR beta CDR3 regions were amplified from RNA transcripts. During a first-round RT-PCR of the TCR CDR3, the HTBI primer set was used. TCRdb called the multiplex PCR reads again in MiXCR, with one record for every CDR3 protein. The sample carries about 690,000 distinct CDR3 sequences, 17% recorded once. The receptor's source is a man aged 50 to 60 with Graves' hyperthyroidism. Sequencing was done on a sample of blood.

The chain's CDR3 is CASSLDSGGSRELFF. CDR3 DNA: TGTGCCAGCAGCTTAGACTCAGGCGGGAGCCGGGAGCTGTTTTTT. This chain connects TRBV7-2 to TRBJ2-2; 7 positions match TRBD2. CDR3 length: 15 amino acids. The germline gives CDR1 SGHTA, CDR2 FQGNSA. The V segment lost 1 base and the J segment 9 bases; nucleotides outside the gene matches: 8.